This T cell receptor (beta chain) originates from a study of cytomegalovirus exposure and HLA in healthy donors. Study context: Early release data held roughly 90 million unique TCRs from HLA-typed donors. General study points: Several of the most significant clusters appeared linked to common viral pathogens, based on a later analysis.

Primers included in the PCR were 60 Vbeta and 13 Jbeta primers. Profiled with immunoSEQ multiplex PCR; TCRdb holds only in-frame clones, not every one. The profile covers 80,000 to 90,000 clones, with 75% to 85% appearing a single time and approximately 1.9% taken by the ten largest. V was clipped by 1 base and J by 2 bases, with 15 bases between them. This CDR3 is 16 amino acids long. Comments on this clone: Its antigen remains unknown.

This TCR was recovered from a woman in her 30s in good health and CMV-seronegative. The sequenced sample consisted of PBMCs. This chain joins TRBV23-1 and TRBJ2-7; the D is unclear. TRBV23-1 qualifies as an ORF whose function is uncertain. The CDR3 spells CASSQFCLSPPYEQYF. Here the CDR3 DNA reads TGCGCCAGCAGTCAATTCTGTCTATCACCCCCCTACGAGCAGTACTTC.